This TCR beta chain came from a study of Ad26.COV2.S vaccination and SARS-CoV-2 variants (dated by TCRdb to 2020 to 2022). Concerning the study at large: Donors in the vaccine arm were drawn from COV1001, a multicentre, randomized, double-blind, placebo-controlled phase I-IIa trial testing Ad26.COV2.S in healthy adults. The TCR-sequenced set comprised approximately 30 samples: roughly 19 Ad26.COV2.S vaccine recipients, 5 placebo recipients and 8 SARS-CoV-2 convalescent individuals. TCRbeta repertoire sequencing was used to assess the specificity and breadth of SARS-CoV-2-reactive T cell receptors after Ad26.COV2.S vaccination. Participants in the trial were split at random into five groups of five each, receiving low-dose or high-dose Ad26.COV2.S once or twice, or else placebo on both occasions. Blinding of investigators to trial group allocation was maintained during experiments and outcome assessment. Ad26.COV2.S was administered intramuscularly at a dose of 5x10^10 or 1x10^11 viral particles, either as one shot or as two shots given 56 days apart.

With regard to this clone: There is no known antigen for this receptor. No much larger clonotype is one base removed from it; base qualities were not supplied.

TCRbeta CDR3 regions were sequenced with the immunoSEQ Assay. After extraction, genomic DNA underwent amplification by bias-controlled multiplex PCR, followed by high-throughput sequencing. Concerning the study's data processing: Collapsing and filtering of sequences were performed to quantify the absolute abundance of each unique TCRbeta CDR3 region. Usable DNA was measured by amplifying reference genes present in all nucleated cells, and TCRbeta template counts were normalized to that usable DNA to estimate T cell fraction. Repertoire TCRs were annotated as SARS-CoV-2-specific by exact matching of V gene, CDR3 amino acid sequence and J gene to a known reactive TCR set. The reference SARS-CoV-2 TCR set was obtained from MIRA and was filtered for enrichment in COVID-19-positive ImmuneCODE repertoires, whereby public or cross-reactive TCRs were removed. Based on the MIRA antigens, annotated TCRs were further analysed at the level of specific ORF or position within ORF. Breadth was defined as the number of annotated unique rearrangements divided by the total number of unique productive rearrangements, and depth was defined as the summed frequency of the annotated unique rearrangements. Two-sided Wilcoxon rank-sum tests were applied when comparing TCR breadth between groups. TCRdb carries this immuneACCESS record with in-frame sequences only. Its versions omit some clonotypes, under half of them owing to an unresolved V gene in the studies checked, with the rest unexplained. Clone size and V and J calls were adopted from that table, with D and trimming inferred from the DNA. This sample lists 350,000 to 500,000 clones; around 91% were detected once. The ten largest clones capture around 4.5% of the sample.

The CDR3 goes from the cysteine to the phenylalanine over 15 residues. The sequence is cut down to CDR3 DNA, 45 bases in frame from base 1. V is cut by 3 bases and J by 2 bases, and the space between the germline ends is 14 bases. CDR1 and CDR2, looked up from the germline V gene, are MGHRA and YSYEKL. The meaning of the sample's treatment or condition label: some 20 received Ad26.COV2.S at low or high dose, single or two shots; about five received placebo; per-sample allocation not given. For vaccine and placebo recipients, repertoires were sequenced using samples collected on day 63 after the first injection. In Cohort 1b, about 25 adults aged 18-55 years were enrolled at a single site in Boston, USA, between 29 July and 7 August 2020. Ad26.COV2.S was a replication-incompetent adenovirus type 26 vector that expressed a prefusion-stabilized SARS-CoV-2 spike protein derived from the original Wuhan strain.

Here is what the overall study found, with its caveats: Vaccine and placebo recipients had similar non-spike TCR breadth, a finding consistent with the vaccine containing only spike. Higher spike-specific TCR breadth was observed in Ad26.COV2.S recipients than in placebo recipients (P = 0.0014). The authors noted that the TCR breadth and depth analyses may have underestimated total T cell responses. The study was not powered for comparison of responses between vaccine doses or regimens. After vaccination, spike-specific CD8+ and CD4+ T cell responses were reported to show substantial breadth.

The specimen was peripheral blood, collected in a trial of Ad26.COV2.S vaccine versus placebo. The sequence was collected from a person aged 18-60 years who received the Ad26.COV2.S COVID-19 vaccine or a placebo. This sequence uses TRBV4-1 and TRBJ2-7; 6 matching bases give a weak D call of TRBD1. The DNA sequence is given as TGCGCCAGCAGCCAGGGCGGACAGCGGCCCTACGAGCAGTACTTC. Its translation is CASSQGGQRPYEQYF.